This T cell receptor (beta chain) was found in a study of blood T cell repertoires in COVID-19. Study as a whole: Sources were T cells, B-cell-depleted T cells, or PBMCs; the material itself was cDNA or gDNA.

Sequencing was performed with immunoSEQ multiplex PCR; in TCRdb, only in-frame clones are kept and a portion is missing. The table shows more than 250,000 clones, with around 87% occurring only once. The CDR3 extends over 17 amino acids. V lost 8 bases and J lost 4; bases outside the gene matches: 16. The germline gives CDR1 MDHEN, CDR2 SYDVKM. The sequenced material came from peripheral blood. The gene calls are TRBV28 and TRBJ2-1; 8 positions agree with TRBD2. This receptor was obtained from a young man with active or convalescent COVID-19. The CDR3 here is CASSTELGRGVYNEQFF. CDR3 coding DNA: TGTGCCAGCTCTACCGAGTTGGGGCGGGGGGTATACAATGAGCAGTTCTTC.